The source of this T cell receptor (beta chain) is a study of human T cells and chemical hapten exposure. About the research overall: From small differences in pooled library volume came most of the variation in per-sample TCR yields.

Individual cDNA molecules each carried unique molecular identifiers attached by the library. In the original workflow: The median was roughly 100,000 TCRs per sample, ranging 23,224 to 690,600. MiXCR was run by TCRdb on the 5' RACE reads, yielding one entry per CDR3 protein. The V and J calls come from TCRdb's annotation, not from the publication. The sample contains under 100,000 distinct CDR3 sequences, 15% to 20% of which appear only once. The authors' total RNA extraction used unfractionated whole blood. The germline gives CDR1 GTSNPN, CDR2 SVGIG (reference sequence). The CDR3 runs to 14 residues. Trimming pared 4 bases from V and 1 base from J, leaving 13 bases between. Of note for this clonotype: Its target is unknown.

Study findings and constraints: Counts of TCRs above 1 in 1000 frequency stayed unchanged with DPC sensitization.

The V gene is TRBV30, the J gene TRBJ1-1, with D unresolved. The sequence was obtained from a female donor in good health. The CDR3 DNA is TGTGCCTGGAATCGGCAGCCAGGGAACACTGAAGCTTTCTTT. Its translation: CAWNRQPGNTEAFF.